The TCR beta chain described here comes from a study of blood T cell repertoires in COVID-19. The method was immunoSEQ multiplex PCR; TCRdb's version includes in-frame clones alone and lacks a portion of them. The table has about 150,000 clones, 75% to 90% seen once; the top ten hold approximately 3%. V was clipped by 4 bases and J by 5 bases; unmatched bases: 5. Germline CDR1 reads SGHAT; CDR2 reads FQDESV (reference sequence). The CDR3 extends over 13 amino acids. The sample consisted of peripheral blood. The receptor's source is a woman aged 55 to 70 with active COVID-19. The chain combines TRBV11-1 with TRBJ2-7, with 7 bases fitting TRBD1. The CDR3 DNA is TGTGCCAGCAGCTCTGGGACAGAAAACGAGCAGTACTTC. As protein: CASSSGTENEQYF.